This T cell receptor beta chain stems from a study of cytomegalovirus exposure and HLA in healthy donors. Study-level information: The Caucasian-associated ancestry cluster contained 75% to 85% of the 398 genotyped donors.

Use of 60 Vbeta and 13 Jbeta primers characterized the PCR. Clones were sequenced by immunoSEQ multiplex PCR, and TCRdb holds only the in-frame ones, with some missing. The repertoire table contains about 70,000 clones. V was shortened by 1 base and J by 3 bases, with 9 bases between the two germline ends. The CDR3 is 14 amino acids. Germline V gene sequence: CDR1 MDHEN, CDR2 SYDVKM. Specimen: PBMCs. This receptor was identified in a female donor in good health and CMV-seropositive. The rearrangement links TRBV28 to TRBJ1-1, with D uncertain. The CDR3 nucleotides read TGTGCCAGCAGTTTATTGAGGAGGGACACTGAAGCTTTCTTT. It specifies CASSLLRRDTEAFF.